Listed here are 17 T cell receptor beta chains from one sample, sequenced in a study of cytomegalovirus exposure and HLA in healthy donors. 13 Jbeta primers and 60 Vbeta primers were used for the PCR. The data were produced by immunoSEQ multiplex PCR, yet TCRdb's version contains in-frame clones alone and is incomplete. The sample records 90,000 to 130,000 clones, about 73% being singletons. Source material: PBMCs. Every receptor here comes from a woman aged 25 to 39 in good health and CMV-seronegative.

The J gene is TRBJ2-7, the V gene TRBV6-6, with D unresolved. The germline V gene has CDR1 MNHNY and CDR2 SVGAGI (reference sequence). This CDR3 has 14 amino acids. Trimming pared 0 bases from V and 2 bases from J, leaving 8 bases between. The CDR3 nucleotides read TGTGCCAGCAGTTACTCGAAACTAACCTACGAGCAGTACTTC. It translates to CASSYSKLTYEQYF.

The CDR3 bases are TGTGCCAGCAGCTTACAAGGGGACGAGCAGTACTTC. Protein sequence: CASSLQGDEQYF. The rearrangement uses TRBV7-8 and TRBJ2-7, with D perhaps matching TRBD1 (5 bases). Per the germline V gene, CDR1 is SGHVS and CDR2 is FQNEAQ. The CDR3 sequence is 12 residues long. Trimming cost V 2 bases and J 5 bases, with 7 bases left between them.

The CDR3 spells CASSGGLAPHEQYF. The CDR3 DNA is TGTGCCAGCAGTGGGGGACTAGCCCCTCACGAGCAGTACTTC. The chain employs TRBV6-1 and TRBJ2-7, with 9 nucleotides matching TRBD2. In germline, CDR1 is MNHNS, CDR2 SASEGT. The CDR3 is 14 residues long. Unmatched junction bases numbered 6, after V lost 4 bases and J lost 5 bases.

The chain employs TRBV18 and TRBJ2-7; 7 nucleotides match TRBD2. Germline loops: CDR1 KGHSH, CDR2 LQKENI. The J segment lost 4 bases and the V segment lost 8 bases, leaving 8 bases of the junction unmatched. The CDR3 is 13 amino acids. CDR3 DNA: TGTGCCAGCCATGGGAGGGTATCTTACGAGCAGTACTTC. Translating it yields CASHGRVSYEQYF.

The chain has TRBV10-3 and TRBJ2-1; a possible D gene is TRBD1 (6 bases). The CDR3 runs to 16 residues. Germline CDR1 ENHRY, CDR2 SYGVKD. Between the trimmed V and J ends, which lost 4 bases and 0 bases, there was a span of 13 bases. The CDR3 reads CAISGTGTSSYNEQFF. The CDR3, as DNA: TGTGCCATCAGTGGAACAGGGACGAGCTCCTACAATGAGCAGTTCTTC.

The CDR3, as DNA: TGTGCCTGGAGTGTACGGGAGCAGCTTTACACCGGGGAGCTGTTTTTT. Amino acids: CAWSVREQLYTGELFF. The rearrangement links TRBV30 to TRBJ2-2; D might be TRBD2 (6 bases). The CDR3 spans 16 residues. Per germline, CDR1 GTSNPN and CDR2 SVGIG (reference sequence). V was shortened by 0 bases and J by 3 bases, with 14 bases between the two germline ends.

This chain joins TRBV30 and TRBJ1-1, with 9 bases matching TRBD1. V dropped 3 bases and J dropped 1; count of bases not matched to a gene: 3. The germline gives CDR1 GTSNPN, CDR2 SVGIG (reference sequence). CDR3 length: 14 residues. The CDR3 here is CAWSPGQGNTEAFF. CDR3 coding DNA: TGTGCCTGGAGCCCGGGACAGGGGAACACTGAAGCTTTCTTT.

The rearrangement joins TRBV6-6 to TRBJ2-1; 9 nucleotides match TRBD1. V lost 9 bases to trimming and J lost 6 bases; unmatched junction nucleotides: 12. CDR1 is MNHNY and CDR2 is SVGAGI in the germline V gene (reference sequence). This CDR3 comprises 15 residues. CDR3 coding DNA: TGTGCCAGTAATACAGGGGGCCTGGGGGTCAATGAGCAGTTCTTC. Protein: CASNTGGLGVNEQFF.

The chain has TRBV18 and TRBJ2-1, with D unclear. From germline, CDR1 is KGHSH and CDR2 LQKENI. With 2 bases removed from V and 2 bases from J, the gap between germline ends came to 10 bases. The CDR3 spans 15 residues. The CDR3 is CASSPTLAAYNEQFF. The CDR3 region has the DNA TGTGCCAGCTCACCAACCTTGGCGGCCTACAATGAGCAGTTCTTC.

The rearrangement joins TRBV4-3 to TRBJ2-6, with 10 positions matching TRBD1. The CDR3 spans 17 residues. CDR1 is LGHNA, CDR2 YSLEER, per germline. Losses at the gene ends were 3 bases for V and 3 bases for J; bases not matched to a gene: 5. The CDR3 sequence is CASSQVGTGDGANVLTF. DNA of the CDR3: TGCGCCAGCAGCCAGGTCGGGACAGGGGATGGGGCCAACGTCCTGACTTTC.

This clone was detected ten times or more. The rearrangement uses TRBV9 and TRBJ1-1; maybe TRBD1 (6 bases). Germline V lookup: CDR1 SGDLS, CDR2 YYNGEE. CDR3 length: 15 amino acids. The V and J ends lost 4 bases and 0 bases respectively, with 13 bases between them. The CDR3 reads CASSIQTGLNTEAFF. The CDR3 nucleotides read TGTGCCAGCAGCATACAGACAGGATTGAACACTGAAGCTTTCTTT.

This clone has just a few counts. The chain recombines TRBV6-4 with TRBJ2-1; 7 bases are a match to TRBD2. Germline-derived CDR1 and CDR2 are MRHNA and SNTAGT. V lost 0 bases and J lost 8; bases outside the gene matches: 7. The CDR3 has 15 residues. DNA of the CDR3: TGTGCCAGCAGTGACTCCCCAGGAACTAGCGATGAGCAGTTCTTC. It translates to CASSDSPGTSDEQFF.

The chain employs TRBV4-3 and TRBJ1-5; the D gene is possibly TRBD1 (5 bases). The CDR3 has 13 residues. The germline V gene has CDR1 LGHNA and CDR2 YSLEER. V was clipped by 2 bases and J by 4 bases, with 6 bases between them. CDR3 amino acids: CASSQNRNQPQHF. CDR3 nucleotide sequence: TGCGCCAGCAGCCAAAACAGGAATCAGCCCCAGCATTTT.

The chain recombines TRBV29-1 with TRBJ2-3, with D unresolved. V lost 1 base to trimming and J lost 2 bases, with 7 bases between them. CDR3 length: 13 amino acids. The germline gives CDR1 SQVTM, CDR2 ANQGSEA. CDR3 sequence: CSVEGRYTDTQYF. CDR3 DNA: TGCAGCGTTGAAGGGCGGTACACAGATACGCAGTATTTT.

CDR3 region: CASRQQGGAGELFF. The CDR3 DNA follows: TGTGCCAGCAGACAACAGGGGGGGGCCGGGGAGCTGTTTTTT. V and J are TRBV7-9 and TRBJ2-2; D is possibly TRBD1 (8 bases). The V and J ends lost 6 bases and 6 bases respectively, with 14 bases between them. Germline lookup yields CDR1 SEHNR and CDR2 FQNEAQ (reference sequence). The CDR3 is made up of 14 amino acids.

The J gene is TRBJ1-1, the V gene TRBV7-3; D unresolved. Germline-derived CDR1 and CDR2 are SGHTA and FQGTGA. The CDR3 runs to 13 residues. The V gene lost 3 bases and the J gene lost 1 base, with 6 bases spanning the gap. CDR3 amino acids: CASSFSGNTEAFF. CDR3 DNA sequence: TGTGCCAGCAGCTTTTCAGGGAACACTGAAGCTTTCTTT.

This clone has a single count. The genes are TRBV7-2 and TRBJ2-5; 10 bases match TRBD2. CDR1 SGHTA and CDR2 FQGNSA come from the germline V gene. CDR3 length: 19 residues. Trimming removed 1 base from V and 4 bases from J; junction bases left unmatched: 15. The CDR3 loop is CASSLGAGTSVRGGETQYF. The CDR3 bases are TGTGCCAGCAGCTTAGGAGCCGGGACTAGCGTCCGAGGGGGAGAGACCCAGTACTTC.